Shown below are 16 T cell receptor beta chains from a single sample sequenced in a study of vaccination effects on CD4 cells after COVID-19. No antigen has been identified for these receptors. Culture lasted about ten days before CD4+ T cell isolation. Two-dose BNT162b2 or mRNA-1273 vaccination was given to participants. Only in-frame clones appear in the TCRdb table, and some are missing; sequencing was by immunoSEQ multiplex PCR. Altogether 50,000 to 80,000 clones are present, approximately 79% being singletons, with the ten largest covering more than 2%. This material consisted of CD4+ T cells from PBMCs cultured without peptide, taken after COVID-19 vaccination. These receptors all stem from a human donor who received a COVID-19 vaccine.

The chain links TRBV29-1 to TRBJ2-2; D gene uncertain. Trimming left V 3 bases short and J 1 base short, with 3 bases between. The CDR3 has 12 amino acids. Per the germline V gene, CDR1 is SQVTM and CDR2 is ANQGSEA. In DNA form, the CDR3 reads TGCAGCGTTGACAAGAACACCGGGGAGCTGTTTTTT. Translated: CSVDKNTGELFF.

Only a few counts were recorded for this clone. This chain connects TRBV5-1 to TRBJ2-1; possibly TRBD2 for D (5 bases). Germline lookup yields CDR1 SGHRS and CDR2 YFSETQ. V was trimmed by 4 bases and J by 0 bases, leaving 8 bases between them. This CDR3 has 14 amino acids. The CDR3 DNA reads as TGCGCCAGCAGCGGACTCAGCTCCTACAATGAGCAGTTCTTC. Its protein product is CASSGLSSYNEQFF.

CDR3 region: CASSQTGVGNAGTEAFF. In nucleotides, the CDR3 is TGTGCCAGCAGCCAAACAGGGGTGGGAAACGCGGGCACTGAAGCTTTCTTT. The chain has TRBV3-1 (or the pseudogene TRBV3-2) and TRBJ1-1; 7 nucleotides align to TRBD1. Germline loops: CDR1 LGHDT, CDR2 YNNKEL (reference sequence). CDR3 length: 17 amino acids. V lost 2 bases and J lost 4; bases outside the gene matches: 13.

The chain employs TRBV6-5 and TRBJ1-6; D not certain. The CDR3 runs to 15 residues. Germline loops: CDR1 MNHEY, CDR2 SVGAGI. With 6 bases removed from V and 2 bases from J, the gap between germline ends came to 11 bases. CDR3 DNA sequence: TGTGCCAGCAGAGAGGGTACCCCCTATAATTCACCCCTCCACTTT. Translation gives CASREGTPYNSPLHF.

The rearrangement joins TRBV2 to TRBJ2-2; tentatively, D is TRBD1 (6 bases). V lost 10 bases, J lost 6 bases, and 12 bases lay in between. Per germline, CDR1 SNHLY and CDR2 FYNNEI. The CDR3 loop spans 12 amino acids. CDR3 protein: CANENRAGELFF. CDR3 nucleotide sequence: TGTGCCAACGAAAACAGGGCCGGGGAGCTGTTTTTT.

This clone has just one count. The chain joins TRBV6-5 to TRBJ1-6; tentatively, D is TRBD1 (5 bases). The germline V and J ends were trimmed by 6 bases and 7 bases, with 13 bases remaining between them. The CDR3 sequence is 14 residues long. Germline V gene data show CDR1 as MNHEY and CDR2 as SVGAGI. Here the CDR3 DNA reads TGTGCCAGCAGCCGGGACGGCAGCAATTCACCCCTCCACTTT. As protein: CASSRDGSNSPLHF.

This chain connects TRBV5-8 to TRBJ2-7; the D gene is possibly TRBD2 (6 bases). V was shortened by 5 bases and J by 9 bases, with 24 bases between the two germline ends. Germline V CDR1 and CDR2: SGHTS, YDEGEE. This CDR3 contains 15 residues. Here the CDR3 DNA reads TGTGCCAGCAGGAGATTCCGGGACGGAGGGATTGGGCAGTACGTC. This codes for CASRRFRDGGIGQYV.

This clone was seen a single time. V gene TRBV12-3 or TRBV12-4 combines with J gene TRBJ1-4; weak D call: TRBD1 (6 bases). This CDR3 region has 12 residues. Trimming cost V 7 bases and J 8 bases, with 11 bases left between them. The chain's CDR3 is CASKGETEKLFF. The CDR3 DNA follows: TGTGCCAGCAAGGGGGAGACGGAAAAACTGTTTTTT.

The V call is TRBV5-5, the J call TRBJ1-2; the D is unclear. The CDR3 has 13 residues. Trimming stripped 1 base from V and 4 bases from J, with 8 bases between. The V gene's germline CDR1 is SGHKS and CDR2 YYEKEE (reference sequence). CDR3 region: CASSLSNLYGYTF. The CDR3 DNA sequence: TGTGCCAGCAGCTTGTCTAACCTCTATGGCTACACCTTC. Complete variable domain (other parts from reference TRBV5-5 and TRBJ1-2): DAGVTQSPTHLIKTRGQQVTLRCSPISGHKSVSWYQQVLGQGPQFIFQYYEKEERGRGNFPDRFSARQFPNYSSELNVNALLLGDSALYLCASSLSNLYGYTFGSGTRLTVV.

J is TRBJ2-1 and V is TRBV6-2 or TRBV6-3; D gene uncertain. Germline V gives CDR1 MNHEY, CDR2 SVGEGT. Trimming stripped 5 bases from V and 10 bases from J, with 9 bases between. This CDR3 contains 11 residues. The CDR3 reads CASSDGREQFF. DNA of the CDR3: TGTGCCAGCAGTGACGGCCGGGAGCAGTTCTTC.

The chain has TRBV6-5 and TRBJ2-5; 11 nucleotides line up with TRBD2. Germline CDR1 reads MNHEY; CDR2 reads SVGAGI. Trimming took 3 bases from V and 5 from J; bases not matched to a gene: 5. CDR3 length: 15 amino acids. The CDR3 nucleotides are TGTGCCAGCAGTTATGTAGCGGGGGGGTTGGAGACCCAGTACTTC. Its translation is CASSYVAGGLETQYF.

V usage is TRBV2 and J usage is TRBJ1-5; 9 nucleotides align to TRBD1. There are 17 residues in the CDR3. CDR1 and CDR2 (germline): SNHLY, FYNNEI. With 6 bases clipped from V and 6 bases from J, the junction kept 15 bases outside the gene matches. The CDR3 protein is CASSRSATGQGGQPQHF. CDR3 nucleotide sequence: TGTGCCAGCAGCCGATCCGCCACGGGACAGGGTGGTCAGCCCCAGCATTTT.

The table lists this clone with a count of one. The chain combines TRBV4-1 with TRBJ2-7; 10 positions agree with TRBD1. With V trimmed by 1 base and J by 3 bases, 3 bases remained unmatched. From germline, CDR1 is MGHRA and CDR2 YSYEKL. The CDR3 covers 15 residues. CDR3 nucleotides: TGCGCCAGCAGCCAAGTTGGGACAGGGGTCTACGAGCAGTACGTC. This translates into CASSQVGTGVYEQYV.

The chain has TRBV12-3 or TRBV12-4 and TRBJ2-3; 7 bases align to TRBD1. V shed 4 bases, J shed 8 bases, and the junction held 6 bases outside the gene matches. This CDR3 is built from 13 residues. The CDR3 loop reads CASSYRGIGTQYF. CDR3 coding DNA: TGTGCCAGCAGTTACAGGGGAATTGGTACGCAGTATTTT.

The chain joins TRBV19 to TRBJ2-7, with unresolved D. The CDR3 spans 14 residues. V was pared by 9 bases and J by 0 bases, with 15 bases between. In germline, CDR1 is LNHDA, CDR2 SQIVND (reference sequence). CDR3 DNA: TGTGCCAGCCCCCAACGTGGGTTCTCCTACGAGCAGTACGTC. It encodes CASPQRGFSYEQYV.

V usage is TRBV21-1 and J usage is TRBJ1-5; the table's D gene call, TRBD1, was not cross checked with the DNA. TRBV21-1 corresponds to a pseudogene. The CDR3 extends over 19 amino acids. CDR3 sequence reads: CASEIPRGRNFGSNQPQHF. The DNA for the CDR3 is TGTGCCAGCGAAATACCAAGGGGCAGAAATTTCGGTAGCAATCAGCCCCAGCATTTT.